Detailed here is one TCR beta chain. The clone's antigen remains unknown. No qualities accompany the bases; no much larger clone lies one base away. This specimen belongs to a study of CD8+CD57+ T cells in acquired aplastic anemia listed by TCRdb under 2018. A note on the overall study: A mean of approximately 2.9 ug of DNA, ranging from about 0.19 to 30 ug, was extracted from sorted CD4+ and CD8+ cells. A CD8+CD57+ expansion meant a frequency higher than the mean frequency seen in healthy subjects.

There are 19 amino acids in the CDR3, from cysteine to phenylalanine inclusive. Only the CDR3 DNA stays, 57 bases, in frame from base 1. The germline V and J ends show losses of 3 bases and 0 bases respectively, and no gene match explains 11 bases of the junction. CDR1 and CDR2 (SGHNT, YYREEE) derive from the germline V gene (reference sequence). Flow cytometry had shown CD8+CD57+ cell expansion in the patients selected for sequencing. Severe acquired aplastic anemia was diagnosed in all patients according to International Study of Aplastic Anemia and Agranulocytosis and Camitta criteria. At the time blood was sampled, none of the patients had received any therapy. TCR repertoires of sorted CD4+ and CD8+ blood T cells from severe aplastic anemia patients and healthy subjects were deep-sequenced in the study. Patients were enrolled in the USA under clinicaltrials.gov protocols 00001620, 01623167, 00001397, 00071045, 00081523 and 00961064. Ficoll-Paque density gradient centrifugation was used to isolate peripheral blood mononuclear cells. Before DNA was extracted, CD4+ and CD8+ T cells were sorted using either FACS or magnetic beads.

The paper's findings and limits, for the study overall: Between patients and healthy controls, no significant difference in CD8+ Simpson's diversity was found (P=0.060). Roughly 31 CD8+ CDR3 sequences were shared between patients and controls but appeared highly expressed in patients and within their immunodominant clones.

Genomic DNA was used as template for profiling of TCR beta VDJ combinations and CDR3 sequences. An Illumina HiSeq 2000 was the platform used for TCR repertoire sequencing. The paper's processing steps were these. TRBV/TRBJ rearrangement plots, CDR3 size and DJ length profiles, and Simpson's diversity index were used to evaluate the repertoires. The most abundant DNA sequence in the deep sequencing data was defined as the immunodominant clone. CDR3 amino acid sequences were screened for sharing across subjects and were compared with published repertoires and the VDJdb database. TCRdb reanalyzed the raw reads on its own, using fastp at Q25 for trimming and MiXCR for clone calling, and kept in-frame beta chains. Every CDR3 protein is listed once, alongside the most common genes and DNA of its rows. The V and J calls were not made by the authors but by TCRdb's processing. The sample yields 75,000 to 80,000 distinct CDR3 sequences; 60% to 75% were counted once. 65% to 85% of the sample goes to the ten largest clones.

The origin of this receptor is a human donor with aplastic anemia. The sequenced sample was sorted CD4+, CD8+, or CD8+CD57+ T cells (not recorded which) from PBMCs. The chain is made from TRBV5-4 and TRBJ2-1; TRBD2 fits 11 bases in the junction. The sequence in DNA is TGTGCCAGCAGCTGGGCGGGGCTAGCGGGAGGCTACTCCTACAATGAGCAGTTCTTC. This translates into CASSWAGLAGGYSYNEQFF.